The T cell receptor beta chain described here comes from a study of T-cell reconstitution after alpha-beta-depleted transplantation in children. Unique molecular identifiers were incorporated when the TCRbeta library was constructed. Via MiXCR, TCRdb re-called the PCR reads, giving one row per CDR3 protein. The table lists about 610,000 distinct CDR3 sequences, about 10% of them singletons. The sample holds a few counts of this clonotype. Germline lookup yields CDR1 SGHAT and CDR2 FQNNGV. Trimming removed 2 bases from V and 4 bases from J, with 14 bases in between. CDR3 length: 15 amino acids. The input for sequencing was PBMCs from the stem cell graft donor, taken from the stem cell graft. The receptor comes from a human donor who donated a stem cell graft to a child with acute myeloid leukemia. The rearrangement links TRBV11-2 to TRBJ2-5; D could derive from TRBD1 or TRBD2 (6 bases each). The CDR3 DNA reads TGTGCCAGCAGCTTACTCGAGGGGGAGGTAGAGACCCAGTACTTC. This gives the protein CASSLLEGEVETQYF.